The 25 T cell receptor beta chains below all came from one sample that was sequenced in a study of blood T cells in healthy people across ages. Then a second PCR, running roughly 6 to 12 cycles, was carried out with a sample-barcoded 5' primer and a J-beta primer mix. TCRdb passed the 5' RACE reads through MiXCR, listing each CDR3 protein once. The sample lists more than 1.4 million distinct CDR3 sequences, approximately 42% occurring once. The source material was blood. The source of these receptors is a woman younger than 35 in good health.

This clonotype was recorded a few times. The J gene is TRBJ2-7, the V gene TRBV21-1; the table's D call, TRBD1, has no DNA check behind it. TRBV21-1 is recorded as a pseudogene. CDR3 length equals 14 residues. The CDR3 is CAGSIDRVWYEQYF. CDR3 DNA sequence: TGTGCCGGCTCCATTGACAGGGTCTGGTACGAGCAGTACTTC.

A few counts support this clonotype. The V and J genes are TRBV18 and TRBJ2-5; TRBD2 agrees at 10 bases. CDR3 size: 15 residues. Losses at the gene ends were 3 bases for V and 7 bases for J; bases not matched to a gene: 8. Per the germline V gene, CDR1 is KGHSH and CDR2 is LQKENI. This CDR3 reads CASSPPLAGVMTQYF. The CDR3 DNA reads as TGTGCCAGCTCACCCCCGCTAGCGGGAGTTATGACCCAGTACTTC.

The V call is TRBV2, the J call TRBJ2-4; possible D gene TRBD2, 6 bases. Trimming took 6 bases from V and 0 from J, leaving 15 bases between them. CDR3 length: 16 amino acids. CDR1 is SNHLY and CDR2 is FYNNEI in the germline V gene. The CDR3 region has the DNA TGTGCCAGCAGGCCCGGACTGGGGGGAGCCAAAAACATTCAGTACTTC. This gives the protein CASRPGLGGAKNIQYF.

This chain joins TRBV9 and TRBJ2-3; no definite D call. The CDR3 covers 15 residues. Germline V lookup: CDR1 SGDLS, CDR2 YYNGEE. With 3 bases removed from V and 1 base from J, the gap between germline ends came to 12 bases. The DNA for the CDR3 is TGTGCCAGCAGCGAGGGTGACCCAGGCACAGATACGCAGTATTTT. This sequence encodes CASSEGDPGTDTQYF.

On this clonotype itself: The junction shows a germline mismatch at one end, possibly a read error. The CDR3 loop is CASRRTGSKSSEQYF. CDR3 nucleotides: TGCGCCAGCAGGCGGACAGGTTCCAAGTCCTCCGAGCAGTACTTC. This chain joins TRBV5-1 and TRBJ2-7, with 7 nucleotides matching TRBD1. Germline V CDR1 and CDR2: SGHRS, YFSETQ. The CDR3 length is 15 residues.

V gene TRBV7-6 combines with J gene TRBJ2-5; D remains ambiguous. In germline, CDR1 is SGHVS, CDR2 FNYEAQ. This CDR3 has 15 residues. V was shortened by 2 bases and J by 11 bases, with 21 bases between the two germline ends. CDR3 sequence reads: CASSLISQDGNEQYF. The CDR3 DNA follows: TGTGCCAGCAGCTTAATTAGTCAGGATGGCAATGAGCAGTACTTC.

This clonotype was recorded a few times. This chain uses TRBV13 with TRBJ2-5, with 8 bases aligning to TRBD2. CDR1 is PRHDT and CDR2 is FYEKMQ in the germline V gene (reference sequence). The CDR3 consists of 16 residues. With V trimmed by 1 base and J by 6 bases, 10 bases remained unmatched. CDR3 in DNA: TGTGCCAGCAGCTTAGCTATCGGGGGGGCCGTGAAGACCCAGTACTTC. Residues: CASSLAIGGAVKTQYF.

This clonotype was seen a handful of times. CDR3 sequence: CASSYSSDLVSGRYEQYF. The CDR3 coding sequence is TGTGCCAGCAGTTACTCATCCGACTTGGTTAGCGGGAGGTACGAGCAGTACTTC. The chain is built from TRBV6-5 and TRBJ2-7, with 10 bases aligning to TRBD2. After removal of 0 bases from V and 4 bases from J, the junction contained 12 bases not matched to a gene. Germline loops: CDR1 MNHEY, CDR2 SVGAGI. The CDR3 has 18 amino acids.

This clonotype was found a few times. This chain joins TRBV7-8 and TRBJ2-3; D remains ambiguous. V lost 1 base, J lost 0 bases, and 14 bases lay in between. Germline CDR1 reads SGHVS; CDR2 reads FQNEAQ. CDR3 length equals 17 residues. The CDR3 sequence is CASSLDEAFASTDTQYF. In DNA form, the CDR3 reads TGTGCCAGCAGCTTAGATGAGGCGTTCGCTAGCACAGATACGCAGTATTTT.

The rearrangement uses TRBV28 and TRBJ2-7, with D perhaps matching TRBD1 (5 bases). The CDR3 is 15 residues long. V lost 6 bases and J 0 bases, leaving 15 bases between the germline ends. Germline V gene sequence: CDR1 MDHEN, CDR2 SYDVKM. The CDR3 nucleotides read TGTGCCAGCAGGCCTCAGGGAAGCAACTCCTACGAGCAGTACTTC. Residues: CASRPQGSNSYEQYF.

The chain has TRBV7-2 and TRBJ2-1, with TRBD1 as a possible D gene (7 bases). Germline CDR1 SGHTA, CDR2 FQGNSA. Between the trimmed V and J ends, which lost 2 bases and 9 bases, there was a span of 20 bases. This CDR3 is built from 16 residues. In DNA form, the CDR3 reads TGTGCCAGCAGCTTAATGGGCAATAGACAGGGAGGTGAGCAGTTCTTC. As protein: CASSLMGNRQGGEQFF.

This clonotype was counted a few times. The chain has TRBV20-1 and TRBJ2-5; no clear D gene. The CDR3 has 11 amino acids. Germline CDR1 reads DFQATT; CDR2 reads SNEGSKA (reference sequence). V dropped 6 bases and J dropped 3 bases, with 8 bases sitting between them. Written as DNA, the CDR3 is TGCAGTGCCCCGGATGAAGAGACCCAGTACTTC. Amino acid sequence: CSAPDEETQYF.

This clonotype showed up just a few times. This chain connects TRBV6-5 to TRBJ2-1, with 7 positions matching TRBD2. Germline V gene lookup returns CDR1 MNHEY and CDR2 SVGAGI. The CDR3 spans 13 residues. J gave up 9 bases and V 5 bases, and 7 bases lay outside the gene matches. The DNA for the CDR3 is TGTGCCAGCAGTCCCGGGACTACAACTGAGCAGTTCTTC. This codes for CASSPGTTTEQFF.

The chain carries TRBV7-6 and TRBJ2-5, with D unclear. Germline loops: CDR1 SGHVS, CDR2 FNYEAQ. This CDR3 is 13 amino acids long. Trimming left V 8 bases short and J 5 bases short, with 15 bases between. Here the CDR3 reads CASEQNLGETQYF. CDR3 DNA: TGTGCCAGCGAGCAGAACCTAGGGGAGACCCAGTACTTC.

The V and J genes are TRBV20-1 and TRBJ2-4; a weak D match, TRBD2 (6 bases). This CDR3 has 15 amino acids. Trimming took 1 base from V and 13 from J, leaving 23 bases between them. Germline values: CDR1 DFQATT, CDR2 SNEGSKA (reference sequence). CDR3 in amino acids: CSARGRRGSSGEQYF. CDR3 nucleotides: TGCAGTGCTAGAGGACGACGTGGGTCCTCGGGGGAGCAGTACTTC.

This clonotype showed up just a few times. The chain is built from TRBV7-9 and TRBJ2-3; 7 positions match TRBD2. Germline CDR1 and CDR2: SEHNR and FQNEAQ (reference sequence). Trimming at V came to 4 bases and at J to 5 bases, leaving 12 bases not matched to a gene. This CDR3 contains 16 residues. Here the CDR3 reads CASSSGSGGGGDTQYF. In DNA form, the CDR3 reads TGTGCCAGCAGCTCCGGATCGGGCGGGGGTGGAGATACGCAGTATTTT.

This clonotype showed up just a few times. The chain carries TRBV10-3 and TRBJ2-5; no definite D call. V was cut by 3 bases and J by 0 bases, with 8 bases left in between. Germline values: CDR1 ENHRY, CDR2 SYGVKD. The CDR3 extends over 14 amino acids. The DNA of the CDR3 is TGTGCCATCAGTGATCAGCCAGACCAAGAGACCCAGTACTTC. It encodes CAISDQPDQETQYF.

The J gene is TRBJ2-1, the V gene TRBV5-1; D remains unclear. Germline CDR1 and CDR2: SGHRS and YFSETQ. There are 14 residues in the CDR3. V was trimmed by 3 bases and J by 4 bases, leaving 11 bases between them. The CDR3 sequence is CASSSDLFYNEQFF. The CDR3, as DNA: TGCGCCAGCAGCTCGGACCTATTTTACAATGAGCAGTTCTTC.

This chain links TRBV6-1 with TRBJ2-1; TRBD2 matches at 9 bases. The J call is in doubt because the DNA end fits TRBJ2-7 better. Germline values: CDR1 MNHNS, CDR2 SASEGT. The CDR3 totals 18 residues. The CDR3 sequence: CASRKLAGSLSSYNEQYF. The CDR3 region has the DNA TGTGCCAGCAGGAAACTAGCGGGTTCCTTGAGCTCCTACAATGAGCAGTACTTC.

This clonotype appeared a few times. The rearrangement uses TRBV29-1 and TRBJ2-7, with D possibly being TRBD1 (6 bases). This CDR3 has 11 amino acids. V dropped 5 bases and J dropped 5 bases, with 10 bases sitting between them. Germline V CDR1 and CDR2: SQVTM, ANQGSEA. The DNA of the CDR3 is TGCAGCGTTTTTAACAGGGACGAGCAGTACTTC. Its translation: CSVFNRDEQYF.

The chain uses TRBV4-1 and TRBJ1-1; the D gene is possibly TRBD1 (5 bases). The germline V gene has CDR1 MGHRA and CDR2 YSYEKL. V was clipped by 6 bases and J by 1 base, with 12 bases between them. This CDR3 region has 14 residues. The CDR3 here is CASRSGQPNTEAFF. The DNA for the CDR3 is TGCGCCAGCAGATCGGGGCAACCGAACACTGAAGCTTTCTTT.

This clonotype has a handful of counts. The rearrangement uses TRBV5-1 and TRBJ2-1, with D possibly TRBD2 on 5 matching bases. The CDR3 is 15 amino acids. Trimming took off 4 bases at V and 8 bases at J, with 19 bases between the two ends. Germline values: CDR1 SGHRS, CDR2 YFSETQ. Written as DNA, the CDR3 is TGCGCCAGCAGCCCGGCTGGCGCGAGGGTGGATGAGCAGTTCTTC. This encodes CASSPAGARVDEQFF.

This clonotype was picked up a small number of times. The genes are TRBV6-5 and TRBJ1-6; 7 bases align to TRBD1. V lost 0 bases and J lost 5; bases outside the gene matches: 4. The CDR3 is 16 amino acids. Looked up from germline, CDR1 is MNHEY and CDR2 is SVGAGI. The CDR3 DNA is TGTGCCAGCAGTTACTCGGGACAGATTGATAATTCACCCCTCCACTTT. This sequence encodes CASSYSGQIDNSPLHF.

A few counts support this clonotype. This chain joins TRBV20-1 and TRBJ2-7, with 9 bases identical to TRBD2. J gave up 1 base and V 5 bases, and 15 bases lay outside the gene matches. The CDR3 contains 17 residues. Germline lookup yields CDR1 DFQATT and CDR2 SNEGSKA (reference sequence). CDR3 in DNA: TGCAGTGCTCCTTTCGCGGGAGGGCCTTTCGCGTCCTACGAGCAGTACTTC. Translated: CSAPFAGGPFASYEQYF.

This clonotype appeared a few times. V and J are TRBV5-1 and TRBJ2-7, with 8 bases aligning to TRBD1. The ends lost 4 bases at V and 5 bases at J; junction bases unmatched: 11. The length of the CDR3 is 15 residues. Germline lookup yields CDR1 SGHRS and CDR2 YFSETQ. This CDR3 is CASSPRTGSPHEQYF. For the CDR3, the DNA is TGCGCCAGCAGCCCGCGGACAGGGTCCCCTCACGAGCAGTACTTC. The full variable domain, completed using reference TRBV5-1 and TRBJ2-7, is KAGVTQTPRYLIKTRGQQVTLSCSPISGHRSVSWYQQTPGQGLQFLFEYFSETQRNKGNFPGRFSGRQFSNSRSEMNVSTLELGDSALYLCASSPRTGSPHEQYFGPGTRLTVT.